This T cell receptor beta chain derives from a study of shared clonotypes between healthy human individuals. The sample holds a few counts of this clone. Authors' methods: Sequence data from immunoSEQ were junction-only and lacked quality scores; consequently, filtering differed. The protocol was immunoSEQ multiplex PCR, while the TCRdb copy is restricted to in-frame clones and leaves out a portion. D and trimming come from the DNA, and the V and J calls and clone size come from that table. This sample has 2 million to 2.5 million clones, with approximately 95% found just once. The sample comprised naive CD4+ T cells sorted from blood. Subset defined: CD45RA+ positively selected. The TCR sequence derives from a man younger than 30 in good health.

The CDR3 sequence is CASSEYISPLHF. The CDR3 nucleotides read TGTGCCAGCAGTGAATATATATCACCCCTCCACTTT. The chain couples TRBV25-1 to TRBJ1-6; D is undetermined. V was pared by 0 bases and J by 10 bases, with 4 bases between. CDR3 length equals 12 residues. Germline values: CDR1 MGHDK, CDR2 SYGVNS.